This note documents a single TCR beta chain sequence. Primers: 60 Vbeta forward and 13 Jbeta reverse. The assay was immunoSEQ multiplex PCR, and TCRdb's table has in-frame clones only and misses some. Its table records 65,000 to 90,000 clones. This sample was taken from a study of cytomegalovirus exposure and HLA in healthy donors. The CDR3 extends over 12 amino acids. Per the germline V gene, CDR1 is SQVTM and CDR2 is ANQGSEA. The J gene is TRBJ2-5, the V gene TRBV29-1; D is uncertain. The J call may be in error: the DNA end matches TRBJ2-7 better. Sequencing was done on a sample of PBMCs. This receptor was obtained from a female donor in good health and CMV-seropositive. For the CDR3, the DNA is TGCAGCGTTGGAGAGGCCAACTACGAGCAGTACTTC. It codes for CSVGEANYEQYF.